This TCR beta chain derives from a study of blood T cell repertoires in COVID-19. Study background: COVID-19 samples from acute and convalescent phases originated in the United States, Italy and Spain. Sample material is recorded as cDNA or gDNA derived from T cells, B-cell-depleted T cells, or PBMCs.

How the authors handled the data: Amplification from reference gene primers served as the basis for estimated nucleated cell counts. Sequencing used immunoSEQ multiplex PCR; TCRdb keeps in-frame clones, though not all of them. From that table come the V and J calls and clone size; the DNA was used to work out D and trimming. The profile shows roughly 160,000 clones, roughly 87% of them singletons. CDR1 LGHNA and CDR2 YNFKEQ come from the germline V gene. CDR3 length: 14 amino acids. The ends were cut back, 0 bases at V and 4 bases at J, with 9 bases in the middle. Material: peripheral blood. The chain recombines TRBV4-2 with TRBJ1-1; D unresolved. The source is a woman aged 55-75 years who had recovered from COVID-19. CDR3 sequence (DNA): TGTGCCAGCAGCCAAGACCTAAGTACCACTGAAGCTTTCTTT. Encoded protein: CASSQDLSTTEAFF.